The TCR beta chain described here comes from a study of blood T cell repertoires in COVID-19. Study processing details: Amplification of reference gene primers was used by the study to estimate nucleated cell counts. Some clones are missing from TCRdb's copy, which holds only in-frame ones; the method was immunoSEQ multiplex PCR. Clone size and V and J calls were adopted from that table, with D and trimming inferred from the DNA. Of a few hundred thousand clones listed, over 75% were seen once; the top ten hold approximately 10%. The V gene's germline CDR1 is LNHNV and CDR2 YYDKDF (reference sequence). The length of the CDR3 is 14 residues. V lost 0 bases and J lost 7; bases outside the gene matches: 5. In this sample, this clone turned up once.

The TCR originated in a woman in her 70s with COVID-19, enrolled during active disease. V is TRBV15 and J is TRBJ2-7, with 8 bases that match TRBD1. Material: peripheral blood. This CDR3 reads CATSRDQGAREQYF. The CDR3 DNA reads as TGTGCCACCAGCAGAGATCAGGGGGCGCGGGAGCAGTACTTC.